This is a list of T cell receptor beta chains from one sample in a study of OX40 agonist ivuxolimab in advanced cancers. TCRdb keeps only in-frame clones here, not all; method: immunoSEQ multiplex PCR. The sample lists 67,000 or so clones; about 88% were seen once. Sequences were derived from CD4+ or CD8+ T cells sorted from blood, sampled in a trial of the OX40 agonist ivuxolimab. Source of these receptors: an adult with an advanced solid tumor such as melanoma, head and neck, liver or kidney cancer. Each CDR3 is given with its conserved first and last residue. D genes are given only for firm matches. Size is stated for part of the rows, as once, few or many counts, or as a class when the clone is expanded.

j_gene,d_gene,v_gene,abundance,CDR3nt,CDR3aa
TRBJ2-4,-,TRBV5-4,-,TGTGCCAGCAGCTTCAGGGGAGCCAAAAACATTCAGTACTTC,CASSFRGAKNIQYF
TRBJ2-7,TRBD1,TRBV7-9,-,TGTGCCAGCAGCTCCGGGACAGGTGGCGACGAGCAGTACTTC,CASSSGTGGDEQYF
TRBJ2-1,TRBD2,TRBV27,-,TGTGCCAGCAGTTTATGGGGTAGCGGGGGGGGATCCTACAATGAGCAGTTCTTC,CASSLWGSGGGSYNEQFF
TRBJ1-1,-,TRBV6-5,-,TGTGCCAGCAGTTACTCGAGGTCTCGTAAGAACACTGAAGCTTTCTTT,CASSYSRSRKNTEAFF
TRBJ2-5,-,TRBV11-3,-,TGTGCCAGCAGCTTAAAGGGGGGGCTGAAGGAGACCCAGTACTTC,CASSLKGGLKETQYF
TRBJ2-2,TRBD2,TRBV7-9,few,TGTGCCAGCAGCCCCGGGACTAGCGGGAGGACGAACACCGGGGAGCTGTTTTTT,CASSPGTSGRTNTGELFF
TRBJ2-1,TRBD2,TRBV12-5,-,TGTGCTAGTGGTACCGGACTAGTCAATGAGCAGTTCTTC,CASGTGLVNEQFF
TRBJ1-1,-,TRBV30,-,TGTGCCTGGAGTGTAGGACCGGGACACCTGAACACTGAAGCTTTCTTT,CAWSVGPGHLNTEAFF
TRBJ1-1,-,TRBV7-8,-,TGTGCCAGCAGCCCCCACGTAGGGGTCGGAGCTTTCTTT,CASSPHVGVGAFF
TRBJ2-2,TRBD2,TRBV19,-,TGTGCCAGTAGTGGAGCGGGAGTCAACACCGGGGAGCTGTTTTTT,CASSGAGVNTGELFF
TRBJ2-3,-,TRBV29-1,-,TGCAGCGCCCCCGAGGACCAACGCACAGATACGCAGTATTTT,CSAPEDQRTDTQYF
TRBJ1-2,TRBD1,TRBV4-3,-,TGCGCCAGCAGCCAAGATCGGCCGGGACAGAGGAATTATGGCTACACCTTC,CASSQDRPGQRNYGYTF
TRBJ1-5,TRBD1,TRBV2,-,TGTGCCAGCAGTCCCGACAGGGGCCATAGCAATCAGCCCCAGCATTTT,CASSPDRGHSNQPQHF
TRBJ2-7,TRBD2,TRBV4-1,-,TGCGCCAGCAGCCAAGAAGGGCCGCGGGAGGGCCTCGAGCAGTACTTC,CASSQEGPREGLEQYF
TRBJ2-7,-,TRBV11-3,few,TGTGCCAGCAGCTGGGAATGGGGCGGTCCCTCCTACGAGCAGTACTTC,CASSWEWGGPSYEQYF
TRBJ1-6,-,TRBV4-2,few,TGTGCCAGCAGCCAAGAAACTCACTCTAGGTCACCCCTCCACTTT,CASSQETHSRSPLHF